This T cell receptor beta chain was sequenced in a study of T cells in Graves' hyperthyroidism and ophthalmopathy (dated by TCRdb to between 2018 and 2021). About the investigation overall: Peripheral blood was collected at initial diagnosis, before any treatment. A discovery cohort of about a hundred patients, 43 with Graves' ophthalmopathy and roughly 59 with stable Graves' hyperthyroidism, was used to find distinguishing TCR V-J signatures. Prospective prediction of ophthalmopathy was tested in an independent validation cohort of about 19 hyperthyroidism patients and 15 to 17 patients who later progressed to ophthalmopathy. The approximately 100 discovery patients were divided at random into training and test sets in a 7:3 ratio. Thyroid tissue and blood T-cell repertoires from about six Graves' hyperthyroidism patients were also compared in the study. After blood sampling, hyperthyroidism patients were treated with methimazole at a starting dose of 30 mg daily, and ophthalmopathy patients were treated with high-dose intravenous methylprednisolone. According to the paper, TCR Vbeta CDR3 sequencing was carried out on approximately 140 peripheral blood samples, which came from about 45 ophthalmopathy, fewer than 80 hyperthyroidism and around 17 progressor patients.

V gives up 5 bases and J gives up 5 bases, and the segment between their germline ends measures 12 bases. The CDR3 spans 13 residues, from the cysteine through the phenylalanine. Only the CDR3 DNA stays, 39 bases, in frame from base 1. The TCR beta CDR3 regions were amplified from RNA transcripts. For the first round of RT-PCR on the TCR CDR3, the HTBI primer set was used together with the Qiagen OneStep RT-PCR kit. Libraries were constructed in a second round of multiplex PCR, after which size selection and purification were performed. The libraries were sequenced on an Illumina HiSeq2000 using paired-end 100 bp reads. As for the authors' bioinformatics: Raw data were processed with SOAPnuke, discarding reads with adapters, uncalled bases, mean Phred below 15, or no exact constant-primer or identifier match. COPE v1.2.5 was used to merge high-quality paired reads, and clonotypes were defined as unique nucleotide sequences. MiTCR v1.1 was used to align the clonotypes against IMGT TRBV, TRBD and TRBJ reference segments. Only V-J combinations with frequency above 0.0001, covering 99.2% of repertoires, were analysed. A TCS score was defined as the ratio of F50 (clonal expansion) to E x V (chaos), with BLOSUM62-based TCRdist applied between CDR3 peptides within each V-J. Welch's t-statistics and random forest reduced some 510 V-J features to about 12, which were used in a naive Bayes classifier (R e1071). The public reads were reanalyzed by TCRdb: fastp trimming at Q25, MiXCR alignment, in-frame beta chains only. Identical CDR3 protein sequences are pooled into one entry, listed with their most common genes and DNA. TCRdb's processing, not the authors' own work, is the source of the V and J calls. The sample profile shows around 600,000 distinct CDR3 sequences; more than 15% of them were found once. Clones ranked in the top ten supply around 3.5% of the sample.

Moderately to severely active disease, a Clinical Activity Score of at least 3, a NOSPECS grade of at least 4, and a duration under 3 months were present in ophthalmopathy patients. Exclusion was applied to patients with uncontrolled infections, other autoimmune diseases, pregnancy or lactation. Clinical symptoms, serum thyroxine and TRAb, thyroid ultrasound, and orbital computed tomography formed the basis for the diagnoses. Ficoll-Paque density gradient centrifugation was used to isolate PBMCs from approximately 11 ml of fresh peripheral blood. Total RNA was extracted with Trizol reagent, and quality was checked on an Agilent 2100 Bioanalyzer. To note about this clonotype: The target of this receptor is not known. The sample holds no much larger clone one base away, and base qualities are not on file.

Overall study results and their limits: No statistical method was used to set the sample size in advance, and investigators knew the group allocation. A model built on a 13 V-J signature distinguished ophthalmopathy from stable hyperthyroidism, reaching 85% to 90% sensitivity and 81.08% specificity in cross-validation and 80%/75% in testing. Blood samples also contained most of the expanded thyroid clonotypes (frequency above 0.001), which suggests that blood repertoires may reflect thyroid immune responses. In validation, the model predicted progression to ophthalmopathy with 60% to 71% sensitivity and 72.22% specificity, a median of about 6.7 months before onset.

The source material was blood. The chain employs TRBV12-3 or TRBV12-4 and TRBJ1-1, with no confident D gene call. The source of this sequence is a woman aged 35 to 49 with Graves' ophthalmopathy. The CDR3 reads CASSTASVTEAFF. In nucleotide form, the sequence is TGTGCCAGCAGTACAGCCTCCGTAACTGAAGCTTTCTTT.